These 9 T cell receptor beta chains came from one sample sequenced in a study of CD8 T cells in ankylosing spondylitis. Antigens of these TCRs are unknown. MiXCR was run by TCRdb on the 5' RACE reads, yielding one entry per CDR3 protein. The data hold about 210,000 distinct CDR3 sequences, with about 7.3% observed a single time. Study-wide points: One TCR beta motif, made up of fewer than 10 highly homologous variants, appeared characteristic of ankylosing spondylitis blood.

The sequenced sample was blood, either unsorted or a sorted T cell fraction (not recorded which). The receptors were gathered from a male donor with ankylosing spondylitis.

This clonotype was counted many times. The chain links TRBV20-1 to TRBJ2-1; 11 nucleotides match TRBD1. Germline-derived CDR1 and CDR2 are DFQATT and SNEGSKA (reference sequence). The CDR3 is 16 residues long. J lost 3 bases, V lost 0 bases, and 4 bases had no gene match. The CDR3 reads CSARDGTGGIYNEQFF. The CDR3, as DNA: TGCAGTGCTAGAGACGGGACAGGGGGGATCTACAATGAGCAGTTCTTC.

Ten or more counts support this clonotype. The chain couples TRBV20-1 to TRBJ2-2; D may be TRBD2 (6 bases). V was cut by 6 bases and J by 5 bases, with 19 bases left in between. This CDR3 has 15 residues. CDR1 and CDR2 (germline): DFQATT, SNEGSKA (reference sequence). Here the CDR3 reads CSAREATRWTGELFF. In DNA form, the CDR3 reads TGCAGTGCCAGGGAGGCGACCCGGTGGACCGGGGAGCTGTTTTTT.

This clonotype was recorded at least ten times. This CDR3 is CASSAGSFGNQPQHF. CDR3 bases: TGTGCCAGCAGCGCAGGGTCTTTTGGCAATCAGCCCCAGCATTTT. The rearrangement links TRBV7-9 to TRBJ1-5; a weak D match, TRBD1 (5 bases). V was shortened by 5 bases and J by 2 bases, with 13 bases between the two germline ends. Germline V gene sequence: CDR1 SEHNR, CDR2 FQNEAQ (reference sequence). CDR3 size: 15 residues.

This clonotype was recorded many times. The chain links TRBV29-1 to TRBJ2-3; D might be TRBD2 (6 bases). Looked up from germline, CDR1 is SQVTM and CDR2 is ANQGSEA. The CDR3 length is 13 residues. V was trimmed by 4 bases and J by 5 bases, leaving 13 bases between them. The CDR3 coding sequence is TGCAGCGTTGCCCAGCGGGTCAAAGATACGCAGTATTTT. This gives the protein CSVAQRVKDTQYF.

The chain has TRBV7-9 and TRBJ2-7; possible D gene TRBD1, 6 bases. CDR1 SEHNR and CDR2 FQNEAQ come from the germline V gene (reference sequence). V lost 4 bases and J 3 bases, leaving 13 bases between the germline ends. This CDR3 contains 14 residues. Here the CDR3 DNA reads TGTGCCAGCAGCTCCTGGGACATCAACTACGAGCAGTACTTC. Translating gives CASSSWDINYEQYF.

This clonotype was seen at least ten times. The gene calls are TRBV6-2 or TRBV6-3 and TRBJ1-1; the match to TRBD1 covers 7 bases. This CDR3 region has 14 residues. Germline V gives CDR1 MNHEY, CDR2 SVGEGT. Germline trimming cut 5 bases from V and 3 bases from J; bases unmatched to any gene: 6. In DNA form, the CDR3 reads TGTGCCAGCAGTGACACCGGGACAGACACTGAAGCTTTCTTT. As protein: CASSDTGTDTEAFF.

On this clonotype: This may be a read error: a much more frequent sequence differs by one nucleotide. The chain uses TRBV7-9 and TRBJ2-7, with 7 positions matching TRBD2. Germline assignment: CDR1 SEHNR and CDR2 FQNEAQ (reference sequence). CDR3 length equals 13 residues. The CDR3 region is CANSPMGGYEQYF. The CDR3, as DNA: TGTGCCAACAGCCCCATGGGAGGGTACGAGCAGTACTTC.

Only a few counts were recorded for this clonotype. This chain connects TRBV11-2 to TRBJ2-1; D is unclear. Germline V lookup: CDR1 SGHAT, CDR2 FQNNGV. The CDR3 contains 15 residues. Trimming removed 4 bases at V and 8 bases at J, with 18 bases between. CDR3 in DNA: TGTGCCAGCAGCTCAAGGTGGGGATCTTGGGATGAGCAGTTCTTC. It is translated as CASSSRWGSWDEQFF.

This clonotype was detected many times. This chain uses TRBV7-9 with TRBJ2-1; D uncertain. This CDR3 comprises 12 residues. Germline CDR1 SEHNR, CDR2 FQNEAQ (reference sequence). Trimming pared 1 base from V and 7 bases from J, leaving 5 bases between. The CDR3 protein is CASSLGANEQFF. CDR3 bases: TGTGCCAGCAGCTTAGGGGCTAATGAGCAGTTCTTC.